This T cell receptor beta chain was recorded in a study of T cells after yellow fever vaccination. Study-wide results and caveats: CD4 and CD8 compartments shared a small share of clonotypes, likely from convergent recombination.

The CDR3 contains 12 residues. Germline V gene lookup returns CDR1 MRHNA and CDR2 SNTAGT. V was clipped by 8 bases and J by 11 bases, with 18 bases between them. The sample holds one count of this clonotype. Antigen: not known. Template switching with 5'RACE generated the TCR cDNA and added a universal primer site and UMIs. MiXCR was run by TCRdb on the 5' RACE reads, yielding one entry per CDR3 protein. This table holds 450,000 to 550,000 distinct CDR3 sequences, 21% found once. The TCR comes from a young man who received the YFV17D yellow fever vaccine. The specimen comprised PBMCs, sampled about 21 days after the first yellow fever vaccination. J is TRBJ1-1 and V is TRBV6-4; D gene unclear. CDR3 coding DNA: TGTGCCAGCGGTAACGGACCGAGGCGGGCTTTCTTT. Its protein is CASGNGPRRAFF.